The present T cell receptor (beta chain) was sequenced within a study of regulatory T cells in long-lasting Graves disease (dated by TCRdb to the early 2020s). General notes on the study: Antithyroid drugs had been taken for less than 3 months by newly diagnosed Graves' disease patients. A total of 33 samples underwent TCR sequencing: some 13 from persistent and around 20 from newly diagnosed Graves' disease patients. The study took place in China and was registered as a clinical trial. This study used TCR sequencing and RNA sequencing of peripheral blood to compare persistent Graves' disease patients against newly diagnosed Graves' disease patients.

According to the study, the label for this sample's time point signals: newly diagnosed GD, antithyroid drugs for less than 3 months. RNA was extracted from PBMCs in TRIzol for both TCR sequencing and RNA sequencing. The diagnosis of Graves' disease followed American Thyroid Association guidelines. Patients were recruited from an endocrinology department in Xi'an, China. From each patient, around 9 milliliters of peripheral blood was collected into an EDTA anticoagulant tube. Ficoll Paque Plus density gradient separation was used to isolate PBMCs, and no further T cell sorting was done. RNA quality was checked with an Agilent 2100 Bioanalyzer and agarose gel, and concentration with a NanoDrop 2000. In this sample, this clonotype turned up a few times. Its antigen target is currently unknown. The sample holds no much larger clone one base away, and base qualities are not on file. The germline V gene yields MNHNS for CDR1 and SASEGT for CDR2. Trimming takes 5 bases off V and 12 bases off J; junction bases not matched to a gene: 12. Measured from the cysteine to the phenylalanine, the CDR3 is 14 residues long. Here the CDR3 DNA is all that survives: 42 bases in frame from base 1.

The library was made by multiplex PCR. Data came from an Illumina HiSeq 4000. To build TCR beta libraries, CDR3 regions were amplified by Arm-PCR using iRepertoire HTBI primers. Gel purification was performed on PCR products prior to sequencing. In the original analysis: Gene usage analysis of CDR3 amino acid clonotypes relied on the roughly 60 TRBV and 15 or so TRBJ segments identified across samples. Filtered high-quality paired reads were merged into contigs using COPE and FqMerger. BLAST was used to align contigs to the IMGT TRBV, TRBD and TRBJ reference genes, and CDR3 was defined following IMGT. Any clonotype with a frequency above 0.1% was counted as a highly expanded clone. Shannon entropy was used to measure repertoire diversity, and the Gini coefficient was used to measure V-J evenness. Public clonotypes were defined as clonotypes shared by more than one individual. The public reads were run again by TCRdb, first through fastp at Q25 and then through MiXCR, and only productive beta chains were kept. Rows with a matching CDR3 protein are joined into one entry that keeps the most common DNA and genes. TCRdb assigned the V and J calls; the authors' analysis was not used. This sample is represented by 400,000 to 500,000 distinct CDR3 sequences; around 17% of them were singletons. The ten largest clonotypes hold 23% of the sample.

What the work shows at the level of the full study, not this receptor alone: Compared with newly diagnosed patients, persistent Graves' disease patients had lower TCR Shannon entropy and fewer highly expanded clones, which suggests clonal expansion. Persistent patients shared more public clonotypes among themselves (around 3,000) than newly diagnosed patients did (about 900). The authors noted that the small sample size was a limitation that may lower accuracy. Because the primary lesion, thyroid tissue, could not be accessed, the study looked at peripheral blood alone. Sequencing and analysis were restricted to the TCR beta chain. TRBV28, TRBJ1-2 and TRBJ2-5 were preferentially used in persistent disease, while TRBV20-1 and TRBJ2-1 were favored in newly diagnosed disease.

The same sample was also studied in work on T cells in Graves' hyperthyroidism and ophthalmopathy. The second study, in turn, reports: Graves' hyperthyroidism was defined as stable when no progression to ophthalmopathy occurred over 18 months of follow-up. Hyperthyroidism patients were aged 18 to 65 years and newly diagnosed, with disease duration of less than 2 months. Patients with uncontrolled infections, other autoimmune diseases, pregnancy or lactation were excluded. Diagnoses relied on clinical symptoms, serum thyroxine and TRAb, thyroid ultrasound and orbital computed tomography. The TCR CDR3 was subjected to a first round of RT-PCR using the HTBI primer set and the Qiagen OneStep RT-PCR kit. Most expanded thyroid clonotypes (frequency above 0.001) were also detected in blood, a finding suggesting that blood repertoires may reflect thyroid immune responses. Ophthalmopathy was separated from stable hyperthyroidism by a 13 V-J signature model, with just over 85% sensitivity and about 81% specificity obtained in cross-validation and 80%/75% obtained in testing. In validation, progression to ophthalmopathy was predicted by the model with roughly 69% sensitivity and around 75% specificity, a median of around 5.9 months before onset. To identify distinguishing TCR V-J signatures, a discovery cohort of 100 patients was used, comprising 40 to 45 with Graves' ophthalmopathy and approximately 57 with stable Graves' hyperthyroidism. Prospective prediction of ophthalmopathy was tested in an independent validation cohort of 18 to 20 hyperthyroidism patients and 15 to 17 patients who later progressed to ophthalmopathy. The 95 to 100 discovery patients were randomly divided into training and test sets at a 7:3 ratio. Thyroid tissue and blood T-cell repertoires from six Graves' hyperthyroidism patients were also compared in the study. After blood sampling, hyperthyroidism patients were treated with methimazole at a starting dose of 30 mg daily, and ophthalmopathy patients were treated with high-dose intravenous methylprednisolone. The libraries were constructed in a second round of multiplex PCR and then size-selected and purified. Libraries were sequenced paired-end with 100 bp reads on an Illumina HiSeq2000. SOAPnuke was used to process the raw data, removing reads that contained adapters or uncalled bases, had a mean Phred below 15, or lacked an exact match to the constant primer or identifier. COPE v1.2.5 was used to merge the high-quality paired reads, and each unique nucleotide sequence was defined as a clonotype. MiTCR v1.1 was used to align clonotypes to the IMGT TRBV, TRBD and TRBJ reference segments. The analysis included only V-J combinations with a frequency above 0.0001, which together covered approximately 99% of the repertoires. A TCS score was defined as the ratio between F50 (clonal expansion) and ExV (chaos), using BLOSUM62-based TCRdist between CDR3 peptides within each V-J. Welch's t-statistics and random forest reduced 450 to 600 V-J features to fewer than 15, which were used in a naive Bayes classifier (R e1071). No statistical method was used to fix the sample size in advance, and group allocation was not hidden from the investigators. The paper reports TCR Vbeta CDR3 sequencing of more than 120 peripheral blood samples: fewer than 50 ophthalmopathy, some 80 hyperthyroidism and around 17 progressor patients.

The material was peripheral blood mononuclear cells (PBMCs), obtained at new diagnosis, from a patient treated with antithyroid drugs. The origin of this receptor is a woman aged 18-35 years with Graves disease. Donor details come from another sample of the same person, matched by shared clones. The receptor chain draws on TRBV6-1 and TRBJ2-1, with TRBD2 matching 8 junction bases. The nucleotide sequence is TGTGCCAGCAGTCCTTTTGCACAGGGACTAGGGCAGTTCTTC. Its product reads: CASSPFAQGLGQFF.